The subject of this entry is one T cell receptor (beta chain). Its antigen is currently not known. No base qualities exist here, and no much larger clone lies one base off it. To identify antigen-specific CD4+ T cell clonotypes by their expansion, the ViraFEST assay first stimulated PBMC with viral peptide pools and then applied TCR sequencing. After less than 13 days of culture, CD4+ T cells were isolated with the EasySep CD4+ T cell isolation kit. Each participant got two doses of an mRNA SARS-CoV-2 vaccine, either BNT162b2 or mRNA-1273. Healthy vaccine recipients had no prior SARS-CoV-2 infection, confirmed by negative nucleocapsid antibodies before and after vaccination. Approximately 2.1 million PBMC per well were cultured in IMDM with about 4.8% human AB serum, roughly 11 IU/ml IL-2 and gentamicin, plus 10 ug/ml peptides. On days 3 and 7, half of the culture medium was replaced with fresh IL-2-containing medium. Unless otherwise noted, each peptide stimulation condition was cultured in triplicate wells. Using Ficoll-Paque Plus gradient centrifugation, PBMC were separated from whole blood and then either used fresh or cryopreserved at -140C. The spike proteins of SARS-CoV-2 and of the common cold coronaviruses HCoV-NL63, HCoV-OC43 and HCoV-229E were spanned by overlapping peptide pools. The QIAamp micro DNA kit was used to extract genomic DNA from the cultured CD4+ T cells.

This sample was included in a study of vaccination effects on CD4 cells after COVID-19 (dated by TCRdb to about 2022). Describing the broader study: Post-vaccine samples across the study were collected a median of 72 days after the second dose, with a range of 14 to 241. SARS-CoV-2 spike-specific CD4+ TCR repertoires were compared before and after mRNA vaccination in COVID-19 convalescent patients and in infection-naive vaccine recipients. A total of nine to ten COVID-19 convalescent patients and a handful of SARS-CoV-2-naive healthy vaccine recipients were included in the full study. The Oncomine TCR Beta short-read assay on an Illumina iSeq 100 was used to sequence cultures from other donors in the study. What the work shows at the level of the full study, not this receptor alone: In healthy vaccine recipients, vaccine-induced clones were almost all SARS-CoV-2 mono-reactive, with only 1 of 255 being cross-reactive with common cold coronaviruses. Clones induced by infection and clones induced by vaccination both contracted markedly at late timepoints after vaccination, which fits with T cell responses waning over time. The study was limited by a small number of convalescent patients, and early post-infection timepoints were lacking.

Libraries were made using the immunoSEQ multiplex PCR assay. TCR beta CDR3 sequencing was performed on DNA from the cultured, isolated CD4+ T cells. The study's own analysis went as follows. The analysis removed non-productive TCR sequences, trimmed reads to the CDR3 region, and retained only CDR3s that were 7 or more amino acids long. The MANAFEST web app was used to identify antigen-specific clonotypes by comparing expansion in peptide wells with expansion in reference cultures. To be called positive, a clone needed expansion at FDR<0.05 compared with the reference and with all other wells, an odds ratio greater than 5, and a frequency greater than 0.1% in two replicate wells. Clonotypes significantly expanded in SARS-CoV-2 spike wells and in at least one common cold coronavirus spike condition were defined as cross-reactive. CDR3 similarity was assessed by Levenshtein distance using the stringdist R package, and unrooted trees were constructed with ape in R 3.6.1. The table comes from immuneACCESS by way of TCRdb, which keeps in-frame sequences with V and J called. Part of the clones is missing from these tables; in studies checked, under half for an unresolved V gene and the rest for unknown reasons. D and trimming come from the DNA, and the V and J calls and clone size come from that table. This sample holds about 80,000 clones; 60% to 80% were observed only once. The ten largest clones add up to over 0.95% of the sample.

This TCR derives from a human donor who received a COVID-19 vaccine. The material was CD4+ T cells from PBMCs cultured with HCoV-OC43 spike peptides, obtained after COVID-19 vaccination. The cell subset or site label corresponds to: HCoV-OC43 spike overlapping peptide pool stimulation.

The CDR3 corresponds to CASSLPSDRVETQYF. The nucleotide sequence is TGTGCCAGCAGCTTGCCTTCGGACAGGGTCGAGACCCAGTACTTC. The chain links TRBV5-4 with TRBJ2-5, with 8 bases matching TRBD1. As encoded in the germline V gene (reference sequence), CDR1 is SGHNT while CDR2 is YYREEE. V lost 1 base and J lost 5 bases, and the count of bases not matched to a germline gene is 7. From its cysteine to its phenylalanine, the CDR3 spans 15 amino acids. Only the CDR3 portion is preserved as DNA: 45 bases, with reading frame beginning at the first base.